What follows are 9 T cell receptor beta chains derived from one specimen sequenced in a study of beta chain features in type 1 diabetes. Every bit of the isolated RNA underwent reverse transcription, so sequencing read expressed TCRB transcripts. Method: immunoSEQ multiplex PCR; TCRdb's copy keeps in-frame clones and lacks some. The data hold around 300,000 clones, with 7% to 9% observed a single time. What was sequenced was central memory CD4+ T cells from blood. These receptors were collected from a young woman in good health.

V is TRBV25-1 and J is TRBJ1-2, with D possibly matching TRBD1 (6 bases). CDR1 is MGHDK and CDR2 is SYGVNS in the germline V gene. The CDR3 is made up of 12 amino acids. Trimming removed 3 bases at V and 8 bases at J, with 10 bases between. The CDR3 protein is CASSDRTDGYTF. As DNA, the CDR3 is TGTGCCAGCAGTGATAGGACAGACGGCTACACCTTC.

This clone has just a few counts. V gene TRBV19 combines with J gene TRBJ1-2; 11 nucleotides align to TRBD1. CDR3 size: 14 residues. Germline values: CDR1 LNHDA, CDR2 SQIVND (reference sequence). V gave up 6 bases and J gave up 4 bases; unmatched junction bases: 4. CDR3 loop: CASSRTGGVYGYTF. CDR3 nucleotides: TGTGCCAGTAGCCGGACAGGGGGCGTCTATGGCTACACCTTC.

This clone was recorded at least ten times. The chain is built from TRBV9 and TRBJ1-1; TRBD1 is a possible D gene (5 bases). The V end lost 3 bases, the J end lost 1 base, and 13 bases lay between the germline ends. Germline lookup yields CDR1 SGDLS and CDR2 YYNGEE. CDR3 length equals 15 residues. DNA of the CDR3: TGTGCCAGCAGCGCCACCGGGACGAAGAACACTGAAGCTTTCTTT. Its translation: CASSATGTKNTEAFF.

This chain joins TRBV28 and TRBJ1-2; possibly TRBD1 for D (5 bases). The CDR3 has 12 residues. V was clipped by 6 bases and J by 4 bases, with 9 bases between them. Germline values: CDR1 MDHEN, CDR2 SYDVKM. CDR3: CASRTGTYGYTF. For the CDR3, the DNA is TGTGCCAGCAGGACCGGGACCTATGGCTACACCTTC.

This clone was counted a few times. V usage is TRBV19 and J usage is TRBJ2-5, with D maybe TRBD1 (6 bases). This CDR3 spans 15 amino acids. V lost 6 bases to trimming and J lost 1 base, with 15 bases between them. Germline V CDR1 and CDR2: LNHDA, SQIVND (reference sequence). CDR3 in amino acids: CASRPDHRVQETQYF. As DNA, the CDR3 is TGTGCCAGTAGGCCGGACCACAGGGTCCAAGAGACCCAGTACTTC.

J is TRBJ1-2 and V is TRBV30, with D uncertain. Germline assignment: CDR1 GTSNPN and CDR2 SVGIG (reference sequence). Trimming took 1 base from V and 3 from J, leaving 0 bases between them. CDR3 size: 10 residues. The CDR3 sequence is CAWSDYGYTF. For the CDR3, the DNA is TGTGCCTGGAGTGACTATGGCTACACCTTC. The full variable domain, rest sourced from reference TRBV30 and TRBJ1-2, is SQTIHQWPATLVQPVGSPLSLECTVEGTSNPNLYWYRQAAGRGLQLLFYSVGIGQISSEVPQNLSASRPQDRQFILSSKKLLLSDSGFYLCAWSDYGYTFGSGTRLTVV.

The chain uses TRBV27 and TRBJ2-7; 8 nucleotides align to TRBD1. The germline CDR1 and CDR2 sequences are MNHEY and SMNVEV (reference sequence). The V and J ends lost 2 bases and 3 bases, in that order; junction bases with no gene match: 9. This CDR3 comprises 16 residues. CDR3 nucleotide sequence: TGTGCCAGCAGTTTAGGGGCGGACAGGGCCTTCTACGAGCAGTACTTC. Translating it yields CASSLGADRAFYEQYF.

The chain carries TRBV5-1 and TRBJ1-1; 7 nucleotides match TRBD1. J lost 1 base, V lost 4 bases, and 7 bases had no gene match. This CDR3 has 15 residues. Germline assignment: CDR1 SGHRS and CDR2 YFSETQ. The CDR3 DNA sequence: TGCGCCAGCAGCCCAGGGGGAGGTTGGAACACTGAAGCTTTCTTT. Its protein product is CASSPGGGWNTEAFF.

This clone has just a few counts. This chain links TRBV12-5 with TRBJ2-1; maybe TRBD1 (6 bases). Trimming stripped 7 bases from V and 8 bases from J, with 12 bases between. The CDR3 loop spans 12 amino acids. Per germline, CDR1 LGHNT and CDR2 FRNRAP. CDR3 DNA sequence: TGTGCTAGTGCTCAGACAGGCTATGAGCAGTTCTTC. It encodes CASAQTGYEQFF.